This T cell receptor beta chain originates from a study of cytomegalovirus exposure and HLA in healthy donors. 60 Vbeta and 13 Jbeta primers were used in PCR. Using immunoSEQ multiplex PCR, the repertoire was profiled, and TCRdb retains in-frame clones only, with some absent. The repertoire holds approximately 100,000 clones, with more than 75% as singletons. The germline V gene encodes CDR1 MNHNY and CDR2 SVGAGI (reference sequence). The trim removed 4 bases at V and 3 bases at J, leaving 1 base unmatched. The CDR3 is 14 amino acids. The V call is TRBV6-6, the J call TRBJ1-2, with 11 positions matching TRBD1. Sequencing was carried out using PBMCs. The TCR was taken from a woman between 50 and 59 years old in good health and CMV-seropositive. CDR3 region: CASSWTGGDYGYTF. The CDR3 DNA reads as TGTGCCAGCAGTTGGACAGGGGGCGACTATGGCTACACCTTC.